Detailed here is one TCR beta chain. Chain pairing is unknown; alpha and beta were sequenced separately. Method: immunoSEQ multiplex PCR; TCRdb's copy keeps in-frame clones and lacks some. The sample has nearly 60,000 clones, approximately 88% seen once. After thawing and overnight rest, PBMC were stained with GMM-loaded CD1B tetramer, viability dye and anti-CD3 for sorting. C32 glucose monomycolate from Rhodococcus equi was loaded onto the CD1B tetramers. The data originate from a study of T cells in tuberculosis. In the study overall: Sequenced TCRs come from CD1B-GMM tetramer-binding T cells.

The CDR3 runs to 15 residues. The V gene lost 5 bases and the J gene lost 2 bases, with 12 bases spanning the gap. Per germline, CDR1 MDHEN and CDR2 SYDVKM. General study results and limits: The stringent gate may have excluded weak CD1B-GMM tetramer binders.

This chain links TRBV28 with TRBJ2-2; no definite D call. Sequencing was performed on CD1b-GMM tetramer-negative cells sorted from PBMCs. The receptor was isolated from an adult woman with latent tuberculosis. CDR3 sequence (DNA): TGTGCCAGCAGTCCTTTGACAAAAAACACCGGGGAGCTGTTTTTT. Its protein is CASSPLTKNTGELFF.